These 2 T cell receptor beta chains originate from one sample sequenced in a study of blood T cell repertoires in COVID-19 (dated by TCRdb to the early 2020s). Receptor libraries were prepared by the immunoSEQ multiplex PCR assay. The table was pulled from immuneACCESS by TCRdb, which kept in-frame rearrangements only. Such tables lose some clones; where checked, under half of the loss comes from unresolved V genes, and the rest has no known cause. This sample holds 150,000 to 200,000 clones; about nine tenths were observed only once. The top ten clones comprise approximately 4% of the sample. Source material: peripheral blood. These receptors were obtained from a woman aged 70-85 years with acute or convalescent COVID-19.

This clone occurred once. The chain carries TRBV3-1 (or the pseudogene TRBV3-2) and TRBJ2-7; no firm D call. Germline V gene lookup returns CDR1 LGHDT and CDR2 YNNKEL (reference sequence). Trimming took off 0 bases at V and 7 bases at J, with 4 bases between the two ends. The CDR3 covers 11 residues. CDR3: CASSQEYEQYF. The CDR3 nucleotides are TGTGCCAGCAGCCAAGAGTATGAGCAGTACTTC.

CDR3 loop: CASREIAGGLSEQFF. CDR3 nucleotide sequence: TGTGCCAGCAGGGAAATAGCGGGGGGGCTTAGTGAGCAGTTCTTC. The chain employs TRBV2 and TRBJ2-1, with TRBD2 matching over 11 bases. The CDR3 spans 15 residues. V trimming: 6 bases; J trimming: 9 bases; junction bases outside the gene matches: 10. CDR1 is SNHLY and CDR2 is FYNNEI in the germline V gene.